This T cell receptor (beta chain) was recorded in a study of metastatic and nonmetastatic thyroid tumors. Every patient was untreated before thyroid surgery. Germline assignment: CDR1 DFQATT and CDR2 SNEGSKA (reference sequence). Trimming left V 6 bases short and J 4 bases short, with 16 bases between. CDR3 length equals 13 residues. Points from the study as a whole: TCR beta diversity was reportedly significantly higher in malignant thyroid tumors than benign nodules, in blood and tumor.

On this clone itself: Antigen: not known.

TCRdb ran MiXCR on the PCR reads. The sample holds around 26,000 clones; approximately 20% are singletons and the top ten take roughly 7.8%. V is TRBV20-1 and J is TRBJ2-7; D remains unclear. The specimen was blood. The receptor's source is a female donor with papillary thyroid cancer or a benign thyroid nodule (not recorded which). Some clones in this sample may be carry-over from other donors' samples. Here the CDR3 reads CSAETSAVYEQYF. CDR3 sequence (DNA): TGCAGTGCCGAAACAAGCGCGGTATACGAGCAGTACTTC.